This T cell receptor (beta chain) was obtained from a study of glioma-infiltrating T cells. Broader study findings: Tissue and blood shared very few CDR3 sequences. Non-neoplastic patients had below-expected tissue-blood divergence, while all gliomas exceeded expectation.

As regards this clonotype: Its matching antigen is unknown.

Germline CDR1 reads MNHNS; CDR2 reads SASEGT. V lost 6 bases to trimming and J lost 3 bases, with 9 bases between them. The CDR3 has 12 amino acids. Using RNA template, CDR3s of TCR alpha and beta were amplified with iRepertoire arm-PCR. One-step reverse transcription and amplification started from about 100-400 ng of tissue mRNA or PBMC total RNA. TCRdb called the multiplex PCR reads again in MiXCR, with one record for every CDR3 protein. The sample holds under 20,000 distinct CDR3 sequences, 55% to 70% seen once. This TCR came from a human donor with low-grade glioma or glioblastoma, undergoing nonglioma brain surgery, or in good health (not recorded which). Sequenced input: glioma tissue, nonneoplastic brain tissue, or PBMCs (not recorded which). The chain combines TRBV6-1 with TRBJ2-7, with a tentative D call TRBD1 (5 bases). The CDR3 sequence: CASRRRDYEQYF. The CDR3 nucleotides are TGTGCCAGCAGGCGCAGGGACTACGAGCAGTACTTC.